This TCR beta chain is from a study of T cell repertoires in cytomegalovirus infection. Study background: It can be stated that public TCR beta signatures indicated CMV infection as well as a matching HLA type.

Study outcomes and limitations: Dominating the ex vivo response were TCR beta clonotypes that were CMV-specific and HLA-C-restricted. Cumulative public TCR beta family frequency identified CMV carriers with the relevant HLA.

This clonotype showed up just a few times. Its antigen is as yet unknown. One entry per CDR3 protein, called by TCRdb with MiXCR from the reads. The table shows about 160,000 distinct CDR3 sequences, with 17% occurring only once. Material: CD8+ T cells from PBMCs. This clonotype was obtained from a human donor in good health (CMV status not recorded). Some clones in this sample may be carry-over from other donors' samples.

The chain's CDR3 is CASSPNTGDYGYTF. The CDR3 DNA sequence: TGTGCCAGCAGCCCCAATACAGGGGACTATGGCTACACCTTC. J is TRBJ1-2 and V is TRBV7-3, with 7 bases lining up with TRBD1. Looked up from germline, CDR1 is SGHTA and CDR2 is FQGTGA. The CDR3 runs 14 residues. The V and J ends lost 5 bases and 3 bases, in that order; junction bases with no gene match: 6.